Below, one T cell receptor beta chain is given with its context. The table came from immunoSEQ multiplex PCR; TCRdb's copy has only in-frame clones and leaves some out. Here the sample spans 120,000 or so clones, roughly 88% being singletons. These data belong to a study of control samples from healthy donors and cancer patients. The ends lost 2 bases at V and 2 bases at J; junction bases unmatched: 2. Per the germline V gene, CDR1 is SQVTM and CDR2 is ANQGSEA. The CDR3 has 14 residues. The material sequenced was PBMCs. The chain joins TRBV29-1 to TRBJ2-2; 7 bases map to TRBD1. The clonotype originates from a woman aged 55-70 years with lung cancer. CDR3: CSVEKGGNTGELFF. For the CDR3, the DNA is TGCAGCGTTGAAAAAGGGGGCAACACCGGGGAGCTGTTTTTT.